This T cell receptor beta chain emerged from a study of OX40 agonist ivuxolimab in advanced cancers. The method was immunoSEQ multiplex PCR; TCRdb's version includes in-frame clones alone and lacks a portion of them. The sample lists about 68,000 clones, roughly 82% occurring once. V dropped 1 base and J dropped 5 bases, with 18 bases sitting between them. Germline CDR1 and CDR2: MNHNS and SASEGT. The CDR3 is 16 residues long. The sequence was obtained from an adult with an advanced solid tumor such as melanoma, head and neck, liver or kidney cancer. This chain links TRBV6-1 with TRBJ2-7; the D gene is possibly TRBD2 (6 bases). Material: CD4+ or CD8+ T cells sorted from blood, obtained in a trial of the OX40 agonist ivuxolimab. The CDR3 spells CASSEGILRSGDEQYF. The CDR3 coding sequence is TGTGCCAGCAGTGAAGGAATCCTCCGGTCGGGGGACGAGCAGTACTTC.